This TCR beta chain is drawn from a study of blood T cell repertoires in COVID-19. Overall study context: In each case, the material was cDNA or gDNA derived from T cells, B-cell-depleted T cells, or PBMCs.

Seattle cases were enrolled at active infection and followed longitudinally. Germline V gives CDR1 LNHDA, CDR2 SQIVND (reference sequence). Unmatched junction bases numbered 16, after V lost 7 bases and J lost 4 bases. The CDR3 extends over 18 amino acids. Per the authors' pipeline: Amplified reference gene primers provided the basis for estimating nucleated cell counts. Sequencing used immunoSEQ multiplex PCR; TCRdb keeps in-frame clones, though not all of them. That table supplies the V and J calls and clone size; D and trimming were determined from the DNA. The sample holds over 70,000 clones, approximately 91% seen once.

J is TRBJ2-2 and V is TRBV19, with 9 bases identical to TRBD1. This clonotype originated in a man between 45 and 60 years old with COVID-19, enrolled during active disease. The sample was peripheral blood. The CDR3 DNA reads as TGTGCCAGTATTACAGGGGGCGCCAATCTAGCTAGCACCGGGGAGCTGTTTTTT. Its protein product is CASITGGANLASTGELFF.